This T cell receptor (beta chain) was sequenced during a study of blood T cells in healthy people across ages. The wider study: Through template switching, about one barcoded beta molecule was captured per two T cells, as measured in model experiments. The study's findings and limits: Measured against age, TCR beta diversity per million T cells decreased in a roughly linear manner. A strong correlation was seen between TCR beta diversity and naive T cell percentage.

A sample-barcoded 5' primer and a J-beta primer mix were used in a second PCR of roughly 6 to 12 cycles. Via MiXCR, TCRdb re-called the 5' RACE reads, giving one row per CDR3 protein. The sample yields hundreds of thousands of distinct CDR3 sequences, about 21% seen once. Notes on this clonotype: What it binds is unknown.

The receptor was derived from a man between 65 and 80 years old in good health. Sequencing used blood.

The CDR3 DNA is TGTGCCAGCAGAGGGGGGTCGAATCAGCCCCAGCATTTT. The encoded protein is CASRGGSNQPQHF. V and J are TRBV3-1 and TRBJ1-5; possibly TRBD1 for D (6 bases). The CDR3 is 13 amino acids. The V end was cut by 6 bases, the J end by 4 bases, with 10 bases between. Germline V lookup: CDR1 LGHDT, CDR2 YNNKEL (reference sequence). Combining the CDR3 with reference TRBV3-1 and TRBJ1-5 gives the whole variable domain DTAVSQTPKYLVTQMGNDKSIKCEQNLGHDTMYWYKQDSKKFLKIMFSYNNKELIINETVPNRFSPKSPDKAHLNLHINSLELGDSAVYFCASRGGSNQPQHFGDGTRLSIL.